A single sample is the source of the 8 T cell receptor beta chains below, sequenced in a study of shared clonotypes between healthy human individuals. Repertoires were generated with immunoSEQ multiplex PCR, while TCRdb's copy carries only in-frame clones and drops some. The sample lists 330,000 or so clones, more than 60% seen once, with more than 9% in the top ten. The specimen was memory CD4+ T cells sorted from blood. Subset given: CD45RA-negative fraction. Source of these receptors: a man between 25 and 39 years old in good health.

The chain combines TRBV28 with TRBJ1-2, with a possible D match to TRBD1 (6 bases). CDR3 length: 14 residues. CDR1 is MDHEN and CDR2 is SYDVKM in the germline V gene. V lost 5 bases, J lost 6 bases, and 16 bases lay in between. CDR3 in amino acids: CASSISGGRDGYTF. The CDR3 region has the DNA TGTGCCAGCAGTATCAGCGGGGGGCGGGATGGCTACACCTTC.

The V and J genes are TRBV4-3 and TRBJ2-1, with 13 bases aligning to TRBD2. This CDR3 has 16 amino acids. Germline CDR1 and CDR2: LGHNA and YSLEER. The ends lost 2 bases at V and 12 bases at J; junction bases unmatched: 10. CDR3 sequence (DNA): TGCGCCAGCAGCCAAACCGGGACTAGCGGGATGCCTGGGCAGTTCTTC. It specifies CASSQTGTSGMPGQFF.

This clone was counted a single time. The chain couples TRBV11-3 to TRBJ1-1; D gene unclear. V dropped 3 bases and J dropped 3 bases, with 11 bases sitting between them. In germline, CDR1 is SGHNT, CDR2 YENEEA. This CDR3 is 14 amino acids long. The CDR3 protein is CASSLGAYDTEAFF. Here the CDR3 DNA reads TGTGCCAGCAGCTTGGGAGCATACGACACTGAAGCTTTCTTT. Based on the CDR3 plus reference TRBV11-3 and TRBJ1-1, the full variable domain is EAGVVQSPRYKIIEKKQPVAFWCNPISGHNTLYWYLQNLGQGPELLIRYENEEAVDDSQLPKDRFSAERLKGVDSTLKIQPAELGDSAVYLCASSLGAYDTEAFFGQGTRLTVV.

The chain employs TRBV6-1 and TRBJ2-7; D remains ambiguous. Trimming took 0 bases from V and 0 from J, leaving 12 bases between them. This CDR3 has 16 amino acids. Looked up from germline, CDR1 is MNHNS and CDR2 is SASEGT. For the CDR3, the DNA is TGTGCCAGCAGTGAAGCGAACGTGAGAGCCTCCTACGAGCAGTACTTC. Protein: CASSEANVRASYEQYF.

V and J are TRBV10-3 and TRBJ2-7; 9 bases are a match to TRBD2. CDR3 length: 15 residues. The germline V gene encodes CDR1 ENHRY and CDR2 SYGVKD. V gave up 4 bases and J gave up 2 bases; unmatched junction bases: 6. Here the CDR3 reads CAISGSGRNAYEQYF. The CDR3 DNA is TGTGCCATCAGTGGGAGCGGGAGGAACGCCTACGAGCAGTACTTC.

The gene calls are TRBV18 and TRBJ1-5; D is unresolved. This CDR3 contains 15 residues. CDR1 is KGHSH and CDR2 is LQKENI in the germline V gene. Trimming removed 3 bases from V and 2 bases from J, with 11 bases in between. The CDR3 region is CASSPGPLGNQPQHF. DNA of the CDR3: TGTGCCAGCTCACCGGGCCCTTTGGGCAATCAGCCCCAGCATTTT.

The J gene is TRBJ2-1, the V gene TRBV7-2, with TRBD2 as a possible D gene (7 bases). Trimming stripped 5 bases from V and 11 bases from J, with 16 bases between. Germline assignment: CDR1 SGHTA and CDR2 FQGNSA. CDR3 length: 13 residues. Written as DNA, the CDR3 is TGTGCCAGCAGCGATAGGGGGAGGGCAAAGCAGTTCTTC. Translation gives CASSDRGRAKQFF.

This chain links TRBV2 with TRBJ1-5, with D possibly TRBD1 on 6 matching bases. CDR1 SNHLY and CDR2 FYNNEI come from the germline V gene. The CDR3 totals 13 residues. Trimming removed 6 bases from V and 5 bases from J, with 11 bases in between. CDR3 loop: CASSGRGDQPQHF. DNA for the CDR3: TGTGCCAGCAGCGGGAGGGGGGATCAGCCCCAGCATTTT.